This T cell receptor beta chain was identified during a study of blood T cell repertoires in COVID-19. This CDR3 has 16 residues. The trim removed 4 bases at V and 3 bases at J, leaving 9 bases unmatched. Germline-derived CDR1 and CDR2 are SGHDN and FVKESK. The authors' processing: The assay estimated nucleated cells by amplifying reference gene primers. The assay was immunoSEQ multiplex PCR, and TCRdb's table has in-frame clones only and misses some. V, J and clone size were drawn from that table, and D and trimming were deduced from the DNA. The sample has about 330,000 clones, over 80% seen once. One Seattle source followed patients from active infection through their disease course.

Sequencing was performed on peripheral blood. The gene calls are TRBV14 and TRBJ2-5; 9 nucleotides agree with TRBD2. This sequence was found in a man aged 25-40 years with COVID-19, enrolled during active disease. CDR3 bases: TGTGCCAGCAGCCGATCCCGGACTAGCGTGAAAGAGACCCAGTACTTC. Protein product: CASSRSRTSVKETQYF.